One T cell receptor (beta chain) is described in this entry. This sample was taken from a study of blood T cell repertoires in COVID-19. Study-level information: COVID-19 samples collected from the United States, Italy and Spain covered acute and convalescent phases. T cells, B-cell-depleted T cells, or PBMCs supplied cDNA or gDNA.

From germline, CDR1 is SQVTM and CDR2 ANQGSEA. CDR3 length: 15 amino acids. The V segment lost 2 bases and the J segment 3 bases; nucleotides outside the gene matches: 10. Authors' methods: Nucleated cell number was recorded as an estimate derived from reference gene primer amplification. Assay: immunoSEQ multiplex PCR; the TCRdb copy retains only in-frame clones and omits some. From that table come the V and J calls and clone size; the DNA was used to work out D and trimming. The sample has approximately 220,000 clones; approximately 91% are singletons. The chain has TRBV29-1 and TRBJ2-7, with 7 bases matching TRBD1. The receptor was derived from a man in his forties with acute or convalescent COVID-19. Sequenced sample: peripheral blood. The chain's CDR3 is CSVETSGTENYEQYF. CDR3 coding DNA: TGCAGCGTTGAAACTTCCGGGACAGAGAACTACGAGCAGTACTTC.